This T cell receptor beta chain was obtained from a study of molecular identifiers for immune sequencing clone quantification. Using its own MiXCR run on the PCR reads, TCRdb lists one record per CDR3 protein. The sample includes about 500,000 distinct CDR3 sequences, over 20% of them seen just once. This receptor was taken from a human donor in good health. Some libraries in this study had Jurkat cell RNA spiked in. The material sequenced was naive CD8+ T cells from blood, with Jurkat cell RNA spiked in. Subset: FACS-sorted CD8+CD4-CCR7+CD45RA+ naive T cells.

The CDR3 is CAISDGLAGEAEQYF. CDR3 coding DNA: TGTGCCATCAGCGACGGACTAGCGGGAGAGGCCGAGCAGTACTTC. The chain has TRBV10-3 and TRBJ2-7, with TRBD2 identical over 13 bases. This CDR3 contains 15 residues. V shed 6 bases and J 6 bases; nucleotides not matched to a gene: 8. The V gene's germline CDR1 is ENHRY and CDR2 SYGVKD.